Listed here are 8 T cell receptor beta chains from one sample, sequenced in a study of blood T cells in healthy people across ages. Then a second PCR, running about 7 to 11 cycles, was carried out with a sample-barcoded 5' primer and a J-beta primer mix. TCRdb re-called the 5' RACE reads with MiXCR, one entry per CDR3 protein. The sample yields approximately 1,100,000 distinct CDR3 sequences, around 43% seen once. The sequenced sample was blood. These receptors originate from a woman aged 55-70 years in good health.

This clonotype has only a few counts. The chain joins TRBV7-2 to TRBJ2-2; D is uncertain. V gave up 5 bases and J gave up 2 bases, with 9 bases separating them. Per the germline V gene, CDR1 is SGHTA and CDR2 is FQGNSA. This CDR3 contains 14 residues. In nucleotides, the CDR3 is TGTGCCAGCAGCCCATTGTACAACACCGGGGAGCTGTTTTTT. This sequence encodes CASSPLYNTGELFF.

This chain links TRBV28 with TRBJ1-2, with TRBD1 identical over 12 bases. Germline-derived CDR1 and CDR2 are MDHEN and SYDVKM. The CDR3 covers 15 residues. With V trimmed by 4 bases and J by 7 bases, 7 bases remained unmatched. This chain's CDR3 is CASSSVGQGATGYTF. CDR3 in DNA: TGTGCCAGCAGTTCGGTGGGACAGGGGGCTACTGGCTACACCTTC.

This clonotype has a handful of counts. The CDR3, as DNA: TGTGCCAGCAGTTACCTACCTTGGACTAGCGGGAGTGATACGCAGTATTTT. It yields the protein CASSYLPWTSGSDTQYF. The J gene is TRBJ2-3, the V gene TRBV6-5, with TRBD2 matching over 13 bases. The V and J ends lost 2 bases and 6 bases, in that order; junction bases with no gene match: 8. The CDR3 totals 17 residues. In germline, CDR1 is MNHEY, CDR2 SVGAGI.

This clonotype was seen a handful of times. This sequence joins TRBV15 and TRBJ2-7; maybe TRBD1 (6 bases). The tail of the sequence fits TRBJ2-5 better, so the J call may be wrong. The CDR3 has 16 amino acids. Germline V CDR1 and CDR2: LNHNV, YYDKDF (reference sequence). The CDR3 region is CATSRDQTGREETQYF. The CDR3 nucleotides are TGTGCCACCAGCAGAGACCAGACAGGAAGGGAAGAGACCCAGTACTTC.

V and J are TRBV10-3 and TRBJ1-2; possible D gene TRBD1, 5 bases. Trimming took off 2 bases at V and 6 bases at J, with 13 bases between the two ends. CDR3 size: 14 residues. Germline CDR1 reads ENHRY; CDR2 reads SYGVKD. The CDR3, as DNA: TGTGCCATCAGTGAGGTAGGGCCGACAGATGGCTACACCTTC. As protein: CAISEVGPTDGYTF.

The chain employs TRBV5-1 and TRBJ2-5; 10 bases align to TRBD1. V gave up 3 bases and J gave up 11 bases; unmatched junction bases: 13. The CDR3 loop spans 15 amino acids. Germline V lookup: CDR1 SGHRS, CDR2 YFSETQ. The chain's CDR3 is CASSSDRGLGNEQYF. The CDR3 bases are TGCGCCAGCAGCTCGGACAGGGGGTTGGGCAATGAGCAGTACTTC. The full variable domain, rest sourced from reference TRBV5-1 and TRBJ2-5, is KAGVTQTPRYLIKTRGQQVTLSCSPISGHRSVSWYQQTPGQGLQFLFEYFSETQRNKGNFPGRFSGRQFSNSRSEMNVSTLELGDSALYLCASSSDRGLGNEQYFGPGTRLLVL.

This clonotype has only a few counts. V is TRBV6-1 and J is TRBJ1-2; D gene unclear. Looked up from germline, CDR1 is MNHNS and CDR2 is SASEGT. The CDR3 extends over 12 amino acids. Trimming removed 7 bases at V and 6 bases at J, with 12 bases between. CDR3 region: CASMDSRDGYTF. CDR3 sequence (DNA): TGTGCCAGCATGGACTCGAGGGATGGCTACACCTTC.

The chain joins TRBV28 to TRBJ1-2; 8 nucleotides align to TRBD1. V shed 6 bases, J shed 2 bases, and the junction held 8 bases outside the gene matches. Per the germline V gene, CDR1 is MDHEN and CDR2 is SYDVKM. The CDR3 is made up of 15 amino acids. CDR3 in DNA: TGTGCCAGCAGGTACGGACAGGGACGGAACTATGGCTACACCTTC. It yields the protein CASRYGQGRNYGYTF.